These 23 T cell receptor beta chains were all obtained from the same sample, sequenced in a study of a mutant IDH1 vaccine in newly diagnosed glioma. Indicated time point: baseline, week 1 (first vaccination visit). Treatment meaning: pre-vaccination baseline after standard-of-care therapy. The protocol was immunoSEQ multiplex PCR, while the TCRdb copy is restricted to in-frame clones and leaves out a portion. The data contain about 32,000 clones, roughly four fifths of them singletons. The source material was PBMCs, sampled from a glioma patient treated with radiotherapy, temozolomide or both. These receptor sequences come from a man younger than 45 with glioma.

The chain uses TRBV7-9 and TRBJ1-5; D possibly corresponds to TRBD1 (6 bases). The V end lost 4 bases, the J end lost 6 bases, and 7 bases lay between the germline ends. This CDR3 contains 12 residues. The germline gives CDR1 SEHNR, CDR2 FQNEAQ (reference sequence). CDR3 bases: TGTGCCAGCAGCTCACAGGGTCAGCCCCAGCATTTT. It translates to CASSSQGQPQHF.

The J gene is TRBJ2-7, the V gene TRBV30; D tentatively fits TRBD1 or TRBD2 (6 bases each). The CDR3 sequence is 12 residues long. Germline CDR1 is GTSNPN and CDR2 is SVGIG (reference sequence). Trimming removed 8 bases from V and 5 bases from J, with 16 bases in between. The CDR3 nucleotides read TGTGCCCAGGGACACCCGGGGGACGAGCAGTACTTC. Its protein is CAQGHPGDEQYF.

V usage is TRBV25-1 and J usage is TRBJ1-1; D remains ambiguous. Trimming stripped 2 bases from V and 1 base from J, with 11 bases between. The CDR3 sequence is 15 residues long. Germline CDR1 MGHDK, CDR2 SYGVNS. The CDR3 nucleotides read TGTGCCAGCAGTGAACCCGAGGTAACGAACACTGAAGCTTTCTTT. Its translation is CASSEPEVTNTEAFF.

The CDR3, as DNA: TGCAGTGCCGACGCCGCCTACGAGCAGTACTTC. Translated, it gives CSADAAYEQYF. The chain joins TRBV20-1 to TRBJ2-7; D unclear. CDR3 size: 11 residues. The germline V gene encodes CDR1 DFQATT and CDR2 SNEGSKA (reference sequence). V lost 6 bases and J lost 2, with 8 bases in between.

The V gene is TRBV5-6, the J gene TRBJ2-1; TRBD2 agrees at 7 bases. The CDR3 sequence is 16 residues long. With V trimmed by 0 bases and J by 3 bases, 6 bases remained unmatched. Germline-derived CDR1 and CDR2 are SGHDT and YYEEEE. CDR3 protein: CASSLAAGSYYNEQFF. In nucleotides, the CDR3 is TGTGCCAGCAGCTTGGCAGCGGGGAGCTACTACAATGAGCAGTTCTTC.

This chain connects TRBV4-1 to TRBJ1-2; D may be TRBD1 (5 bases). V was trimmed by 4 bases and J by 6 bases, leaving 21 bases between them. The germline V gene encodes CDR1 MGHRA and CDR2 YSYEKL. This CDR3 comprises 16 residues. DNA for the CDR3: TGCGCCAGCAGCCTCTATACAGGACCAACCATCAATGGCTACACCTTC. Translation gives CASSLYTGPTINGYTF.

This clone was seen a handful of times. CDR3 nucleotide sequence: TGTGCCAGCAGTGAAGCGCGCGGTTTTAAAGCTTTCTTT. Translating gives CASSEARGFKAFF. The J gene is TRBJ1-1, the V gene TRBV6-1; D gene unclear. Trimming removed 0 bases at V and 9 bases at J, with 11 bases between. Germline V gene sequence: CDR1 MNHNS, CDR2 SASEGT. This CDR3 has 13 residues.

The genes are TRBV18 and TRBJ1-6; TRBD1 matches 9 bases. CDR3 length: 14 amino acids. Germline CDR1 is KGHSH and CDR2 is LQKENI. Trimming cost V 8 bases and J 14 bases; bases outside gene matches: 13. The CDR3 sequence is CASEDRGAFLTLHF. The CDR3 nucleotides read TGTGCCAGCGAGGACAGGGGAGCATTTTTAACCCTCCACTTT.

The chain uses TRBV7-8 and TRBJ2-2; either TRBD1 or TRBD2 may fit D (7 bases each). V lost 3 bases to trimming and J lost 3 bases, with 20 bases between them. Germline-derived CDR1 and CDR2 are SGHVS and FQNEAQ. There are 18 residues in the CDR3. In DNA form, the CDR3 reads TGTGCCAGCAGCTTGGGTGGGAGGGGCAGGGGGTACACCGGGGAGCTGTTTTTT. This sequence encodes CASSLGGRGRGYTGELFF.

This chain joins TRBV10-3 and TRBJ2-5, with 11 nucleotides matching TRBD2. This CDR3 is built from 18 residues. The V gene end was trimmed by 3 bases and the J gene end by 5 bases; junction bases not matched to a gene: 14. Germline lookup yields CDR1 ENHRY and CDR2 SYGVKD. The CDR3 sequence: CAISETRIAGGPGETQYF. In DNA, the CDR3 is TGTGCCATCAGTGAAACCCGGATAGCGGGAGGGCCGGGGGAGACCCAGTACTTC.

This rearrangement joins TRBV4-3 to TRBJ1-6, with unresolved D. Trimming shortened V by 0 bases and J by 9 bases, and 9 bases separated the two germline ends. There are 14 residues in the CDR3. Germline loops: CDR1 LGHNA, CDR2 YSLEER. The CDR3 sequence is CASSQDKGISPLHF. CDR3 nucleotides: TGCGCCAGCAGCCAAGATAAAGGGATTTCACCCCTCCACTTT.

The chain links TRBV19 to TRBJ1-1; a weak D match, TRBD1 (5 bases). V was clipped by 3 bases and J by 5 bases, with 16 bases between them. The CDR3 covers 15 residues. Germline CDR1 and CDR2: LNHDA and SQIVND (reference sequence). CDR3 sequence (DNA): TGTGCCAGTAGTATCTTCGGTCAGGGTCCTACTGAAGCTTTCTTT. This translates into CASSIFGQGPTEAFF.

This chain links TRBV6-1 with TRBJ2-7; 7 nucleotides agree with TRBD1. Per germline, CDR1 MNHNS and CDR2 SASEGT. The ends lost 3 bases at V and 2 bases at J; junction bases unmatched: 1. The CDR3 sequence is 13 residues long. CDR3 protein: CASSEGQTYEQYF. The CDR3 DNA is TGTGCCAGCAGTGAGGGACAGACCTACGAGCAGTACTTC.

This chain connects TRBV29-1 to TRBJ1-1, with TRBD1 matching 10 bases. This CDR3 is built from 15 residues. Trimming removed 6 bases from V and 3 bases from J; junction bases left unmatched: 10. Germline V gene data show CDR1 as SQVTM and CDR2 as ANQGSEA. In DNA, the CDR3 is TGCAGCGTAGCCGGGACAGGGGAGGGGCACACTGAAGCTTTCTTT. It yields the protein CSVAGTGEGHTEAFF.

The genes are TRBV6-1 and TRBJ2-7; a possible D gene is TRBD1 (6 bases). With 0 bases removed from V and 12 bases from J, the gap between germline ends came to 18 bases. The CDR3 loop spans 14 amino acids. Looked up from germline, CDR1 is MNHNS and CDR2 is SASEGT. The CDR3 DNA reads TGTGCCAGCAGTGAAGCCCTTGGAACAGGGCAGCGGTACTTC. Protein: CASSEALGTGQRYF.

The gene calls are TRBV4-3 and TRBJ2-6, with D uncertain. Trimming pared 1 base from V and 0 bases from J, leaving 10 bases between. In germline, CDR1 is LGHNA, CDR2 YSLEER. CDR3 length equals 17 residues. DNA for the CDR3: TGCGCCAGCAGCCAAGGGCGGCTCAGCTCTGGGGCCAACGTCCTGACTTTC. Translating it yields CASSQGRLSSGANVLTF.

The chain couples TRBV29-1 to TRBJ2-7; 9 nucleotides agree with TRBD2. V shed 4 bases, J shed 3 bases, and the junction held 7 bases outside the gene matches. From germline, CDR1 is SQVTM and CDR2 ANQGSEA. This CDR3 comprises 14 residues. This chain's CDR3 is CSVVTSGGYYEQYF. Here the CDR3 DNA reads TGCAGCGTTGTTACCAGCGGGGGGTACTACGAGCAGTACTTC.

V and J are TRBV10-1 and TRBJ1-1; TRBD1 might be the D (6 bases). The CDR3 consists of 14 residues. Trimming left V 6 bases short and J 1 base short, with 12 bases between. Germline CDR1 WNHNN, CDR2 SYGVQD (reference sequence). This CDR3 reads CASRAGQRNTEAFF. The CDR3 region has the DNA TGCGCCAGCAGAGCAGGACAGAGGAACACTGAAGCTTTCTTT.

The genes are TRBV5-1 and TRBJ2-7; 14 bases map to TRBD2. The CDR3 has 15 residues. Germline CDR1 is SGHRS and CDR2 is YFSETQ. The J segment lost 6 bases and the V segment lost 4 bases, leaving 6 bases of the junction unmatched. This chain's CDR3 is CASSSGTSGRGEQYF. In nucleotides, the CDR3 is TGCGCCAGCAGCAGTGGGACTAGCGGGAGAGGCGAGCAGTACTTC.

The chain carries TRBV4-3 and TRBJ1-1; no clear D gene. Per the germline V gene, CDR1 is LGHNA and CDR2 is YSLEER. CDR3 length: 14 residues. V was cut by 2 bases and J by 5 bases, with 12 bases left in between. The DNA for the CDR3 is TGCGCCAGCAGCCAAACTAGGGTAGGAACTGAAGCTTTCTTT. Encoded protein: CASSQTRVGTEAFF.

The rearrangement uses TRBV13 and TRBJ1-2; TRBD1 agrees at 8 bases. Germline CDR1 PRHDT, CDR2 FYEKMQ (reference sequence). The CDR3 sequence is 14 residues long. V shed 5 bases, J shed 4 bases, and the junction held 6 bases outside the gene matches. CDR3 bases: TGTGCCAGCAGCCGGACAGGGCCTACCTATGGCTACACCTTC. Translation: CASSRTGPTYGYTF.

This clone appeared a single time. The chain is built from TRBV29-1 and TRBJ1-1, with unresolved D. CDR3 length equals 13 residues. Germline V gene sequence: CDR1 SQVTM, CDR2 ANQGSEA. V lost 6 bases and J 1 base, leaving 12 bases between the germline ends. For the CDR3, the DNA is TGCAGCGTCCGTGGACGGGCGAACACTGAAGCTTTCTTT. As protein: CSVRGRANTEAFF.

The gene calls are TRBV19 and TRBJ2-7; TRBD1 matches 8 bases. V dropped 6 bases and J dropped 1; count of bases not matched to a gene: 8. CDR1 LNHDA and CDR2 SQIVND come from the germline V gene (reference sequence). This CDR3 has 15 amino acids. The CDR3 region is CASSGRTGTSYEQYF. In DNA, the CDR3 is TGTGCCAGTAGCGGAAGGACAGGGACGTCCTACGAGCAGTACTTC.